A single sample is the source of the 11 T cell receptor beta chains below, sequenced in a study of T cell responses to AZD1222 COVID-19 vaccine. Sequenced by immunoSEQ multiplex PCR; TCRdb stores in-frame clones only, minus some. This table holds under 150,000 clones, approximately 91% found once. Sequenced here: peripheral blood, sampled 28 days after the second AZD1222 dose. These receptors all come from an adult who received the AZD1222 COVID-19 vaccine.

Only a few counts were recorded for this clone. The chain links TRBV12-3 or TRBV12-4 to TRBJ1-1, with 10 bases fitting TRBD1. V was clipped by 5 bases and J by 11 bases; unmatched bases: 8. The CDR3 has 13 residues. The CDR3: CASSETGGLEAFF. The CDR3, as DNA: TGTGCCAGCAGTGAGACAGGGGGCTTGGAGGCTTTCTTT.

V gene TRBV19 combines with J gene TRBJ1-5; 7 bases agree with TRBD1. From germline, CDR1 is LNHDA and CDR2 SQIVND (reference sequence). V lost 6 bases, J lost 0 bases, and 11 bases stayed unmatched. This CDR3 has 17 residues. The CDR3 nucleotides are TGTGCCAGTAGAGAGATCATCAGGGGGAATAGCAATCAGCCCCAGCATTTT. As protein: CASREIIRGNSNQPQHF.

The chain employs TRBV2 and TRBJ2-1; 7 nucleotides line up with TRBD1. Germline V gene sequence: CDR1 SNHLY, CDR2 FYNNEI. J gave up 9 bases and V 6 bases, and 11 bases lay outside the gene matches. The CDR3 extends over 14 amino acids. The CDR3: CASSPGQAWGEQFF. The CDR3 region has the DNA TGTGCCAGCAGCCCCGGACAGGCCTGGGGTGAGCAGTTCTTC.

The CDR3 DNA follows: TGCGCCAGCAGCTTCGTAGACAGGAGACTTTCTCTTGGCTACACCTTC. Protein product: CASSFVDRRLSLGYTF. The chain recombines TRBV5-1 with TRBJ1-2; D may be TRBD1 (6 bases). Germline assignment: CDR1 SGHRS and CDR2 YFSETQ. The V end was cut by 2 bases, the J end by 7 bases, with 21 bases between. This CDR3 comprises 16 residues.

CDR3 sequence reads: CASSDPRTGEGQPQHF. The CDR3 bases are TGTGCCAGCAGTGATCCGAGGACAGGGGAAGGTCAGCCCCAGCATTTT. The chain employs TRBV2 and TRBJ1-5; the match to TRBD1 covers 9 bases. Germline trimming cut 3 bases from V and 6 bases from J; bases unmatched to any gene: 9. The CDR3 runs 16 residues. The V gene's germline CDR1 is SNHLY and CDR2 FYNNEI.

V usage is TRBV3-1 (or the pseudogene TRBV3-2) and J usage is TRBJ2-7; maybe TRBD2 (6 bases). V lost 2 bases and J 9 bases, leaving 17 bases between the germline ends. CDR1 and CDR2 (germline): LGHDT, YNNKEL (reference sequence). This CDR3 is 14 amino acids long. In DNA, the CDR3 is TGTGCCAGCAGCCAAACCTCGGGCGAAGCGGGGCAGTACTTC. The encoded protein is CASSQTSGEAGQYF.

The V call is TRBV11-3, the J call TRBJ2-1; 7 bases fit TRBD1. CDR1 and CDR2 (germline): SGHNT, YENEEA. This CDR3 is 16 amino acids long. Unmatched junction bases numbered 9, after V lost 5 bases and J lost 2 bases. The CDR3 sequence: CASSVKTGLPYNEQFF. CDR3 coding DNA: TGTGCCAGCAGCGTAAAGACAGGGCTTCCCTACAATGAGCAGTTCTTC.

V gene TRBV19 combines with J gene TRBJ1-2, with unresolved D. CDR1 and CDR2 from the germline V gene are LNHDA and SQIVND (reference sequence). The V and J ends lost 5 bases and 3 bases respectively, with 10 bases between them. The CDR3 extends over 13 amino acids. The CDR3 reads CASSLGSDYGYTF. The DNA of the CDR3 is TGTGCCAGTAGTTTGGGCAGTGACTATGGCTACACCTTC. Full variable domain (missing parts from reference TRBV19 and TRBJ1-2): DGGITQSPKYLFRKEGQNVTLSCEQNLNHDAMYWYRQDPGQGLRLIYYSQIVNDFQKGDIAEGYSVSREKKESFPLTVTSAQKNPTAFYLCASSLGSDYGYTFGSGTRLTVV.

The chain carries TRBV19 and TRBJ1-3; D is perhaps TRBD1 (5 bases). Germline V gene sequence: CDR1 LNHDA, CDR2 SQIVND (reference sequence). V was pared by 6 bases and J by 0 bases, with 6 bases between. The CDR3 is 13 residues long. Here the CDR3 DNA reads TGTGCCAGTAGGAGGGGCTCTGGAAACACCATATATTTT. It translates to CASRRGSGNTIYF.

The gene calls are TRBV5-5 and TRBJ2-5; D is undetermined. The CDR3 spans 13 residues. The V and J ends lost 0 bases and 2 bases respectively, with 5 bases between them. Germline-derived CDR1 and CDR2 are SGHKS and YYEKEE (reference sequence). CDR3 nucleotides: TGTGCCAGCAGCTTGGGAAATCAAGAGACCCAGTACTTC. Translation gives CASSLGNQETQYF.

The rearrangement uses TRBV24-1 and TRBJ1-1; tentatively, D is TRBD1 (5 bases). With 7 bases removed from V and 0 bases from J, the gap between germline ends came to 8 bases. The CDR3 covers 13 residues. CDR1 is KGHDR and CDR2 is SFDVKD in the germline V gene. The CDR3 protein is CATRGRLNTEAFF. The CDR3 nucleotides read TGTGCCACCAGGGGACGGCTGAACACTGAAGCTTTCTTT.